This T cell receptor beta chain was recorded in a study of T cell responses to AZD1222 COVID-19 vaccine. Study overall: Combined were second doses at about 4 or about 12 weeks.

The protocol was immunoSEQ multiplex PCR, while the TCRdb copy is restricted to in-frame clones and leaves out a portion. The table lists around 140,000 clones, over 90% of them singletons. This clone is a singleton in its sample. Its specificity is not known. Findings and limits, study-wide: Donors, mostly white British, included more females; clonal diversity was possibly underestimated. Regions left unmutated in variants are reportedly the target of nearly half of spike-specific TCRs.

Deletions cut 8 bases from V and 1 base from J, with 11 bases between. CDR1 is SNHLY, CDR2 FYNNEI, per germline. CDR3 length: 14 amino acids. The receptor comes from an adult in good health. This rearrangement joins TRBV2 to TRBJ2-2; D may be TRBD2 (6 bases). The source material was peripheral blood, sampled on day 0 of AZD1222 vaccination. The CDR3 reads CASRPGLNTGELFF. For the CDR3, the DNA is TGTGCCAGCCGCCCGGGACTGAACACCGGGGAGCTGTTTTTT.